This entry is about one TCR beta chain. Its antigen target is currently unknown. No much larger clone is present one base from it, and per-base qualities are unavailable. The entire isolated RNA was reverse transcribed using the High Capacity cDNA Reverse Transcription Kit, and thus expressed TCRB transcripts were sequenced. Naive, central memory and regulatory T cell samples underwent deep immunoSEQ sequencing, averaging around 4 million total reads per sample. Sorted cells were lysed in RLT buffer and RNA was extracted with DNase-treated RNeasy Micro or Mini kits, depending on cell number. To prevent cross-contamination, each cell subset was processed individually, whereas patient and healthy donor samples were processed jointly. Using the immunoSEQ multiplex PCR, TCRB sequences were amplified from cDNA into 87-bp fragments spanning the CDR3 region. Sequencing of the amplicons was performed on the Illumina HiSeq platform. Per the authors' processing: Synthetic template baselines were used to correct PCR bias computationally, reads within Hamming distance 2 were collapsed together, and singletons that could not be merged were discarded. Reads were aligned to IMGT to assign V, D and J genes, CDR3 length, and insertions or deletions at six rearrangement sites. Within each subset, clonotype counts were normalized to sorted cell number, and only after that were true diversity and Gini coefficients computed with the tcR R package. The overlap coefficient, calculated on TCRB nucleotide sequences, was used to quantify repertoire sharing. As a proxy for the pre-selection repertoire, out-of-frame TCRB sequences from naive cells were analyzed. What TCRdb holds here is the immuneACCESS table cut down to in-frame rearrangements. Part of the clones is not present; checked against another copy, under half of the missing clones reflect an unresolved V gene, and the others are unexplained. Clone size and the V and J calls come from that table; the DNA yielded D and trimming. The sample table lists about 350,000 clones, 15% to 20% of them with a count of one. Jointly, the top ten make up about 0.045% of the sample.

The record originates from a study of beta chain features in type 1 diabetes (dated by TCRdb to between 2018 and 2020). With respect to the entire study: Patients and healthy donors did not differ in mean age, gender distribution, total cell number or subset yield. Whereas all 30 or so donors provided naive and central memory subsets, regulatory and stem cell-like memory subsets were isolated from just 8 patients and about 8 healthy donors. A total of 85 million to 110 million sorted cells were examined across all samples, and RNA yield correlated strongly with the number of cells per subset. The study compared TCRB repertoires of sorted circulating CD4+ T cell subsets between recently diagnosed type 1 diabetes patients and matched healthy donors. Broader findings and caveats from the paper: A moderate but significant shortening of TCRB CDR3 length was observed in type 1 diabetes patients in all four CD4+ subsets. Because small numbers of individuals were included in the HLA sub-analyses, any influence of HLA type on TCRB rearrangement was left unresolved. Because cDNA rather than genomic DNA was sequenced, highly expressing activated cells could have been over-represented, although no difference in activation and CD3 levels was found between groups. The naive, central memory and regulatory TCRB repertoires appeared to resemble one another more closely among patients than among healthy donors. Shorter templates might be favored by PCR, yet because patient and control samples were amplified and corrected together, any such skew would affect both groups equally. At VDJ recombination sites, patients with type 1 diabetes made fewer insertions and deleted more nucleotides, a pattern implying thymic rearrangement abnormalities.

The CDR3 holds 14 amino acids from the cysteine to the phenylalanine. The entry retains the CDR3 DNA only, 42 bases that are in frame from base 1. Sequences SGHTA (CDR1) and FQGNSA (CDR2) are obtained from the germline V gene. V is trimmed back by 6 bases and J by 4 bases, and the junction contains 8 bases that no gene match accounts for. From each donor, a single peripheral blood sample of about 100 mL on average was drawn into heparinised tubes. A BD FACSAria II and a panel including CD45RO, CCR7, CD25, CD127, CD95 and CD27 were used to sort naive, central memory, regulatory and stem cell-like memory CD4+ T cells. A purity above 95% was achieved for all sorted populations. PBMCs were isolated immediately by Lymphoprep density gradient centrifugation and stained directly without culture. So that batch effects would be minimized, each experiment stained and sorted samples in pairs, pairing one healthy donor with one patient.

The source is a woman aged 18-29 years in good health. Sequenced: naive CD4+ T cells from blood. According to the study, the label for this sample's cell subset or site signals: true naive CD4+ T cells. The rearranged segments are TRBV7-2 and TRBJ1-1, with 7 bases in between that match TRBD1. The nucleotide sequence reads TGTGCCAGCAGACTAACAGGGGTCCTCACTGAAGCTTTCTTT. This is translated as CASRLTGVLTEAFF.